A selection of T cell receptor beta chains follows, all from one sample in a study of blood T cell repertoires in COVID-19. Data came from immunoSEQ multiplex PCR; TCRdb stores just in-frame clones and leaves some out. In the table there are 140,000 or so clones, approximately 89% of which are singletons. What was sequenced was peripheral blood. The receptors originated from a human donor in a cohort sampled during active COVID-19. Each CDR3 is given with its conserved first and last residue. A D gene is named only where the DNA matches it firmly. Rows give clone size only sometimes, using once, few, many, or a class for an expanded clone.

clone size: NA
D gene: TRBD2
J gene: TRBJ2-1
V gene: TRBV27
CDR3 protein: CASRPLAQAGGLNEQFF
CDR3 DNA: TGTGCCAGCAGGCCCCTAGCGCAAGCGGGGGGGCTCAATGAGCAGTTCTTC

clone size: NA
D gene: NA
J gene: TRBJ2-7
V gene: TRBV5-4
CDR3 protein: CASSLGVQPGGEQYF
CDR3 DNA: TGTGCCAGCAGCTTGGGCGTCCAACCTGGGGGGGAGCAGTACTTC

clone size: NA
D gene: NA
J gene: TRBJ1-3
V gene: TRBV4-3
CDR3 protein: CASSQGRTVLSGNTIYF
CDR3 DNA: TGCGCCAGCAGCCAAGGCCGGACAGTTCTCTCTGGAAACACCATATATTTT

clone size: NA
D gene: NA
J gene: TRBJ2-2
V gene: TRBV5-8
CDR3 protein: CASSLARTNTGELFF
CDR3 DNA: TGTGCCAGCAGCTTGGCCAGGACGAACACCGGGGAGCTGTTTTTT

clone size: once
D gene: NA
J gene: TRBJ1-1
V gene: TRBV7-2
CDR3 protein: CASSLAGRLNTEAFF
CDR3 DNA: TGTGCCAGCAGCTTAGCGGGCAGGCTGAACACTGAAGCTTTCTTT

clone size: NA
D gene: TRBD2
J gene: TRBJ2-3
V gene: TRBV4-3
CDR3 protein: CASSQDEGRGGGTDTQYF
CDR3 DNA: TGCGCCAGCAGCCAAGATGAGGGGCGGGGGGGTGGCACAGATACGCAGTATTTT

clone size: NA
D gene: NA
J gene: TRBJ1-1
V gene: TRBV6-5
CDR3 protein: CASTRVWGDGTEAFF
CDR3 DNA: TGTGCCAGCACGAGGGTGTGGGGGGATGGCACTGAAGCTTTCTTT

clone size: NA
D gene: TRBD1
J gene: TRBJ1-2
V gene: TRBV29-1
CDR3 protein: CSVEARGQGWTNYGYTF
CDR3 DNA: TGCAGCGTTGAAGCCCGGGGACAGGGTTGGACTAACTATGGCTACACCTTC

clone size: NA
D gene: NA
J gene: TRBJ2-7
V gene: TRBV6-5
CDR3 protein: CASSYSIDYEQYF
CDR3 DNA: TGTGCCAGCAGTTACTCGATAGACTACGAGCAGTACTTC

clone size: few
D gene: NA
J gene: TRBJ1-1
V gene: TRBV12-5
CDR3 protein: CASGLTDKNTEAFF
CDR3 DNA: TGTGCTAGTGGTTTGACCGACAAGAACACTGAAGCTTTCTTT

clone size: NA
D gene: NA
J gene: TRBJ2-7
V gene: TRBV6-1
CDR3 protein: CASSEWWQGLFAYEQYF
CDR3 DNA: TGTGCCAGCAGTGAATGGTGGCAGGGGCTCTTTGCCTACGAGCAGTACTTC

clone size: NA
D gene: NA
J gene: TRBJ1-3
V gene: TRBV20-1
CDR3 protein: CSASLSYSGNTIYF
CDR3 DNA: TGCAGTGCTAGTCTCAGTTACTCTGGAAACACCATATATTTT

clone size: NA
D gene: NA
J gene: TRBJ1-1
V gene: TRBV7-3
CDR3 protein: CASSRQGRTEAFF
CDR3 DNA: TGTGCCAGCAGCCGGCAGGGGCGGACTGAAGCTTTCTTT

clone size: NA
D gene: NA
J gene: TRBJ2-1
V gene: TRBV4-3
CDR3 protein: CASSQSGSLPYNEQFF
CDR3 DNA: TGCGCCAGCAGCCAAAGCGGCTCTCTGCCCTACAATGAGCAGTTCTTC

clone size: NA
D gene: NA
J gene: TRBJ2-3
V gene: TRBV10-3
CDR3 protein: CAISESVFTSTSTDTQYF
CDR3 DNA: TGTGCCATCAGTGAGTCAGTTTTTACTAGCACTAGCACAGATACGCAGTATTTT

clone size: NA
D gene: NA
J gene: TRBJ2-7
V gene: TRBV2
CDR3 protein: CASSWGSSYEQYF
CDR3 DNA: TGTGCCAGCAGTTGGGGCAGCTCCTACGAGCAGTACTTC

clone size: NA
D gene: NA
J gene: TRBJ1-4
V gene: TRBV5-1
CDR3 protein: CASSVRTGSNEKLFF
CDR3 DNA: TGCGCCAGCAGCGTACGCACAGGATCTAATGAAAAACTGTTTTTT

clone size: NA
D gene: NA
J gene: TRBJ1-2
V gene: TRBV4-1
CDR3 protein: CASSQDRSRAFYGYTF
CDR3 DNA: TGCGCCAGCAGCCAAGATCGTAGTCGAGCGTTCTATGGCTACACCTTC

clone size: NA
D gene: NA
J gene: TRBJ1-1
V gene: TRBV6-2/TRBV6-3
CDR3 protein: CASSPVSDRMNTEAFF
CDR3 DNA: TGTGCCAGCAGCCCTGTGTCGGACAGAATGAACACTGAAGCTTTCTTT

clone size: NA
D gene: NA
J gene: TRBJ2-1
V gene: TRBV10-1
CDR3 protein: CASSDWTLGNEQFF
CDR3 DNA: TGCGCCAGCAGTGATTGGACACTGGGGAATGAGCAGTTCTTC

clone size: NA
D gene: NA
J gene: TRBJ1-3
V gene: TRBV7-2
CDR3 protein: CASSLTGGSGNTIYF
CDR3 DNA: TGTGCCAGCAGCTTGACCGGGGGCTCTGGAAACACCATATATTTT

clone size: NA
D gene: TRBD2
J gene: TRBJ2-3
V gene: TRBV5-4
CDR3 protein: CASSSLSGGRADTQYF
CDR3 DNA: TGTGCCAGCAGCTCTCTTAGCGGGGGGCGGGCTGATACGCAGTATTTT

clone size: NA
D gene: NA
J gene: TRBJ2-7
V gene: TRBV3-1/TRBV3-2
CDR3 protein: CASSQDRQIYEQYF
CDR3 DNA: TGTGCCAGCAGCCAAGATAGACAGATCTACGAGCAGTACTTC

clone size: NA
D gene: TRBD1
J gene: TRBJ1-1
V gene: TRBV6-2/TRBV6-3
CDR3 protein: CASSSNIRTGGTYEAFF
CDR3 DNA: TGTGCCAGCAGTTCCAACATCCGGACAGGGGGAACATATGAAGCTTTCTTT

clone size: NA
D gene: NA
J gene: TRBJ2-1
V gene: TRBV19
CDR3 protein: CASSTRGPSLSYNEQFF
CDR3 DNA: TGTGCCAGTAGTACGCGAGGGCCAAGCTTATCCTACAATGAGCAGTTCTTC

clone size: NA
D gene: TRBD2
J gene: TRBJ2-7
V gene: TRBV6-4
CDR3 protein: CASRGLAGEQYF
CDR3 DNA: TGTGCCAGCAGGGGACTAGCCGGCGAGCAGTACTTC

clone size: NA
D gene: TRBD1
J gene: TRBJ1-5
V gene: TRBV18
CDR3 protein: CASSPQGGSSNQPQHF
CDR3 DNA: TGTGCCAGCTCACCCCAGGGGGGTTCGAGCAATCAGCCCCAGCATTTT

clone size: NA
D gene: NA
J gene: TRBJ2-1
V gene: TRBV5-5
CDR3 protein: CASSLYNEQFF
CDR3 DNA: TGTGCCAGCAGCCTATACAATGAGCAGTTCTTC

clone size: NA
D gene: NA
J gene: TRBJ1-6
V gene: TRBV6-1
CDR3 protein: CASSEYYPSSYNSPLHF
CDR3 DNA: TGTGCCAGCAGTGAATACTATCCGAGCTCCTATAATTCACCCCTCCACTTT

clone size: NA
D gene: TRBD1
J gene: TRBJ1-3
V gene: TRBV10-3
CDR3 protein: CAISEPGGPTGNTIYF
CDR3 DNA: TGTGCCATCAGTGAACCAGGGGGCCCCACTGGAAACACCATATATTTT

clone size: NA
D gene: NA
J gene: TRBJ1-6
V gene: TRBV3-1/TRBV3-2
CDR3 protein: CASSRGSSYNSPLHF
CDR3 DNA: TGTGCCAGCAGCCGCGGTAGCTCCTATAATTCACCCCTCCACTTT

clone size: NA
D gene: NA
J gene: TRBJ1-5
V gene: TRBV4-1
CDR3 protein: CASSQDLRQPQHF
CDR3 DNA: TGCGCCAGCAGCCAAGACTTGCGGCAGCCCCAGCATTTT

clone size: NA
D gene: NA
J gene: TRBJ2-7
V gene: TRBV5-1
CDR3 protein: CASSLAQGQRNEQYF
CDR3 DNA: TGCGCCAGCAGCTTGGCCCAGGGGCAGAGAAACGAGCAGTACTTC

clone size: NA
D gene: TRBD2
J gene: TRBJ2-3
V gene: TRBV4-1
CDR3 protein: CASSQGPTSGGPTDTQYF
CDR3 DNA: TGCGCCAGCAGCCAGGGGCCAACTAGCGGGGGGCCCACAGATACGCAGTATTTT

clone size: NA
D gene: TRBD1
J gene: TRBJ1-3
V gene: TRBV6-4
CDR3 protein: CASSASPRDSPFSGNTIYF
CDR3 DNA: TGTGCCAGCAGTGCCAGCCCGCGGGACAGCCCGTTCTCTGGAAACACCATATATTTT

clone size: NA
D gene: NA
J gene: TRBJ1-1
V gene: TRBV5-1
CDR3 protein: CASSFRGAHTEAFF
CDR3 DNA: TGCGCCAGCAGCTTCCGCGGTGCCCACACTGAAGCTTTCTTT

clone size: NA
D gene: TRBD1
J gene: TRBJ2-2
V gene: TRBV19
CDR3 protein: CASRRDSDTGELFF
CDR3 DNA: TGTGCCAGTAGGAGGGACAGTGACACCGGGGAGCTGTTTTTT

clone size: NA
D gene: TRBD1
J gene: TRBJ1-1
V gene: TRBV2
CDR3 protein: CASRGQGGGWTEAFF
CDR3 DNA: TGTGCCAGCCGCGGACAGGGAGGGGGTTGGACTGAAGCTTTCTTT

clone size: NA
D gene: NA
J gene: TRBJ2-3
V gene: TRBV25-1
CDR3 protein: CASSYTDTQYF
CDR3 DNA: TGTGCCAGCAGCTACACAGATACGCAGTATTTT

clone size: once
D gene: NA
J gene: TRBJ1-4
V gene: TRBV5-1
CDR3 protein: CASSSTTTNEKLFF
CDR3 DNA: TGCGCCAGCAGCTCAACAACAACTAATGAAAAACTGTTTTTT

clone size: many
D gene: TRBD1
J gene: TRBJ1-2
V gene: TRBV19
CDR3 protein: CASTWSTGVNYGYTF
CDR3 DNA: TGTGCCAGTACCTGGAGTACAGGGGTAAACTATGGCTACACCTTC

clone size: NA
D gene: TRBD1
J gene: TRBJ2-7
V gene: TRBV5-6
CDR3 protein: CASSLGTGFLEQYF
CDR3 DNA: TGTGCCAGCAGCTTGGGGACAGGGTTCCTCGAGCAGTACTTC

clone size: NA
D gene: TRBD1
J gene: TRBJ1-2
V gene: TRBV28
CDR3 protein: CASSGGQGVYGYTF
CDR3 DNA: TGTGCCAGCAGTGGGGGACAGGGGGTCTATGGCTACACCTTC